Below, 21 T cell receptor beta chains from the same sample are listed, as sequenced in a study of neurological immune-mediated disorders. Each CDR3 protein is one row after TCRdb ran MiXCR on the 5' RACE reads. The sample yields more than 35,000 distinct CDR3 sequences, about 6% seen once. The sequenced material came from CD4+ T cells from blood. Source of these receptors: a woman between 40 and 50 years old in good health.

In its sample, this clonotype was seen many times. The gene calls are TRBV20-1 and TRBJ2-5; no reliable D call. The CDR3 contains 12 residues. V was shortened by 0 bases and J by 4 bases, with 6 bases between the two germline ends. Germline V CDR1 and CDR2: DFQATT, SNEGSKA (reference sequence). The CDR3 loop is CSAREYSETQYF. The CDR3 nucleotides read TGCAGTGCTAGAGAATATTCAGAGACCCAGTACTTC.

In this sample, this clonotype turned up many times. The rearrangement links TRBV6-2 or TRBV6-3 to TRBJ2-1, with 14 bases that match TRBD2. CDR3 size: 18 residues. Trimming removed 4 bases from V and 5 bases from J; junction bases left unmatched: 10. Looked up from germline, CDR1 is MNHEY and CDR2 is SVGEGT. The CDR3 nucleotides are TGTGCCAGCAGTTTGGGACTAGCGGGAGTTCGGCTTAACAATGAGCAGTTCTTC. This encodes CASSLGLAGVRLNNEQFF.

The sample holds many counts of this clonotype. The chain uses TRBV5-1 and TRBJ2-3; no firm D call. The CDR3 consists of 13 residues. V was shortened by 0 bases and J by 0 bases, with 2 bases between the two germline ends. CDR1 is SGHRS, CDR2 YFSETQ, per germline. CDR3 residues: CASSLGSTDTQYF. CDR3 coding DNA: TGCGCCAGCAGCTTGGGTAGCACAGATACGCAGTATTTT.

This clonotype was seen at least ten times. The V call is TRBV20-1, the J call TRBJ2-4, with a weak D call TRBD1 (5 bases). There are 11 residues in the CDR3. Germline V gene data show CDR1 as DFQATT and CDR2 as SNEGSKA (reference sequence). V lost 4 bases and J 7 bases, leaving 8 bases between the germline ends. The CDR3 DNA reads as TGCAGTGCTACTAGACAGAACATTCAGTACTTC. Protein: CSATRQNIQYF.

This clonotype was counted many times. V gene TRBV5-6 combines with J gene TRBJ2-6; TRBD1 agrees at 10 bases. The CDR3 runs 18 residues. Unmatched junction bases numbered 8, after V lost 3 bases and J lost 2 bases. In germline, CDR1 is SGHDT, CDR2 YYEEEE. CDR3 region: CASSSPGQGFPGANVLTF. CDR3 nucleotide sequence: TGTGCCAGCAGCTCTCCGGGACAGGGGTTCCCTGGGGCCAACGTCCTGACTTTC.

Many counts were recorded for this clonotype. CDR3 in DNA: TGCGCCAGCAGCTCTAGGGGCGGTTACTCCTACAATGAGCAGTTCTTC. Translating gives CASSSRGGYSYNEQFF. This chain uses TRBV5-1 with TRBJ2-1; a weak D match, TRBD1 (5 bases). The germline V gene encodes CDR1 SGHRS and CDR2 YFSETQ. The CDR3 spans 16 residues. V dropped 3 bases and J dropped 0 bases, with 13 bases sitting between them.

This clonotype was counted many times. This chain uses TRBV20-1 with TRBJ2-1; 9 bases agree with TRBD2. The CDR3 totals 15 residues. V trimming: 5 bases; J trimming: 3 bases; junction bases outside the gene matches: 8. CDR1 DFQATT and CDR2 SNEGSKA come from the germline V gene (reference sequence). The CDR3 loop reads CSAAIAGVIYNEQFF. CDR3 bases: TGCAGTGCTGCCATAGCGGGAGTTATCTACAATGAGCAGTTCTTC.

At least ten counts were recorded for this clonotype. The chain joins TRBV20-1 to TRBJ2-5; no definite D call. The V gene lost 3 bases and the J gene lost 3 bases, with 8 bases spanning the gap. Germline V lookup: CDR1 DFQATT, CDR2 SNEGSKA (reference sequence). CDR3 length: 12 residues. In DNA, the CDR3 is TGCAGTGCTAGGAGGAACGAAGAGACCCAGTACTTC. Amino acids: CSARRNEETQYF.

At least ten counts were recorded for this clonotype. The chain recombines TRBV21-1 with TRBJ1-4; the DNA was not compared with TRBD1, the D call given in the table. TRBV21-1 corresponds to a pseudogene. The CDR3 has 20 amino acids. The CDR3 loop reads CASSKYPGDPPRTTNEKLFF. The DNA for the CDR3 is TGTGCCAGCAGCAAATATCCGGGAGACCCACCTCGCACAACTAATGAAAAACTGTTTTTT.

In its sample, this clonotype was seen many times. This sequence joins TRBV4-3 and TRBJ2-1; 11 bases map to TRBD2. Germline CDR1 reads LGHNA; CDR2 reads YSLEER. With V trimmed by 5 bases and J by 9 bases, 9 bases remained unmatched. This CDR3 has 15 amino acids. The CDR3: CASSSIAGGPGEQFF. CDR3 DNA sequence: TGCGCCAGCAGCTCGATAGCGGGAGGGCCTGGTGAGCAGTTCTTC.

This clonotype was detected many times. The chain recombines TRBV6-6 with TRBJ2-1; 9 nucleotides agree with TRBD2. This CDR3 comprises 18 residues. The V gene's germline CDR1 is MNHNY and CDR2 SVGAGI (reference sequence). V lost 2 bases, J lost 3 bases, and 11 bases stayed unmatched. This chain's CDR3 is CASSYGSGSSRGYNEQFF. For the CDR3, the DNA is TGTGCCAGCAGTTACGGTAGCGGGAGCTCGAGAGGCTACAATGAGCAGTTCTTC.

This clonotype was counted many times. The CDR3, as DNA: TGCAGTGCTAGGAGAATAGCGGGAGCCTTTTACAATGAGCAGTTCTTC. This gives the protein CSARRIAGAFYNEQFF. This chain uses TRBV20-1 with TRBJ2-1; 9 bases map to TRBD2. The CDR3 has 16 residues. V shed 3 bases, J shed 4 bases, and the junction held 10 bases outside the gene matches. The germline V gene has CDR1 DFQATT and CDR2 SNEGSKA (reference sequence).

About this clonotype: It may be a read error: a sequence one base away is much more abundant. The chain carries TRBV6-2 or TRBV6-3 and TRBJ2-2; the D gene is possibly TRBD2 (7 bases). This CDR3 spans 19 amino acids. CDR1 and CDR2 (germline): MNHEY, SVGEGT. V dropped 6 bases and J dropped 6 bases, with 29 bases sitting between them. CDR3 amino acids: CASSPWGGLALGCPGELFF. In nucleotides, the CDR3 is TGTGCCAGCAGCCCTTGGGGGGGGCTCGCGTTGGGTTGTCCCGGGGAGCTGTTTTTT.

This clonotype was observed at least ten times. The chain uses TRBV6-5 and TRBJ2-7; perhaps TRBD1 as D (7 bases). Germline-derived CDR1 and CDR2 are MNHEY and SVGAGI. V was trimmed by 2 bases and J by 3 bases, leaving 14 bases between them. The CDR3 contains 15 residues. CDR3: CASSYMRQGGYEQYF. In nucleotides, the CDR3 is TGTGCCAGCAGTTACATGAGGCAGGGGGGCTACGAGCAGTACTTC.

The CDR3 coding sequence is TGTGCCAGCAGCTTTCAACACGGCGGCGGGGCCGAGCAGTACTTC. Encoded protein: CASSFQHGGGAEQYF. This rearrangement joins TRBV7-3 to TRBJ2-7, with D possibly TRBD2 on 6 matching bases. The CDR3 is 15 amino acids. Trimming cost V 3 bases and J 6 bases, with 18 bases left between them. Germline CDR1 and CDR2: SGHTA and FQGTGA. The full variable domain, with the rest looked up from reference TRBV7-3 and TRBJ2-7, is GAGVSQTPSNKVTEKGKYVELRCDPISGHTALYWYRQSLGQGPEFLIYFQGTGAADDSGLPNDRFFAVRPEGSVSTLKIQRTERGDSAVYLCASSFQHGGGAEQYFGPGTRLTVT.

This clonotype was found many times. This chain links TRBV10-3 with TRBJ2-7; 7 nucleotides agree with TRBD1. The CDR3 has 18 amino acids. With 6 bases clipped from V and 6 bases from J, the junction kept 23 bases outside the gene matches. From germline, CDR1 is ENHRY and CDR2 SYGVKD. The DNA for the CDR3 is TGTGCCATCAGAGCTACAAACCGTCCGGGACAGCCACCCTCCGAGCAGTACTTC. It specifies CAIRATNRPGQPPSEQYF.

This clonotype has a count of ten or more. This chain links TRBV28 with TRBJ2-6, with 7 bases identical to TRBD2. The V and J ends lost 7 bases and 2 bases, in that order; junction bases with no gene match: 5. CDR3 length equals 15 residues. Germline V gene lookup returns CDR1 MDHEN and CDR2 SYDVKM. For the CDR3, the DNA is TGTGCCAGCACCTCGGGGGGAGCTGGGGCCAACGTCCTGACTTTC. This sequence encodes CASTSGGAGANVLTF. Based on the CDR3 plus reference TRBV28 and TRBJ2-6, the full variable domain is DVKVTQSSRYLVKRTGEKVFLECVQDMDHENMFWYRQDPGLGLRLIYFSYDVKMKEKGDIPEGYSVSREKKERFSLILESASTNQTSMYLCASTSGGAGANVLTFGAGSRLTVL.

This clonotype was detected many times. This CDR3 reads CASSQDVGGDSSYNEQFF. The CDR3 nucleotides are TGTGCCAGCAGCCAAGATGTGGGGGGGGACAGCTCCTACAATGAGCAGTTCTTC. V gene TRBV4-2 combines with J gene TRBJ2-1; D is tentatively TRBD1 or TRBD2 (7 bases each). Germline V gene sequence: CDR1 LGHNA, CDR2 YNFKEQ. V lost 0 bases to trimming and J lost 0 bases, with 15 bases between them. The CDR3 is 18 amino acids.

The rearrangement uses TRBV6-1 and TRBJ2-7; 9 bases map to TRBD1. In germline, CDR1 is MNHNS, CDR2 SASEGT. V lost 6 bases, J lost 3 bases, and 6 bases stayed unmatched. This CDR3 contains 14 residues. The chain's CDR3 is CASRDRGLFYEQYF. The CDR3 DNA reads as TGTGCCAGCAGGGACAGGGGCCTATTCTACGAGCAGTACTTC.

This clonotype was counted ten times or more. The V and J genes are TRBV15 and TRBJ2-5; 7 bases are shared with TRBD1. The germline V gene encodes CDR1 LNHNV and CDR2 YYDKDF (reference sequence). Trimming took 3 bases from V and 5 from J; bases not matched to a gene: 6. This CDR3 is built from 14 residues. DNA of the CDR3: TGTGCCACCAGCAGGAACAGGGGAAGGGAGACCCAGTACTTC. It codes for CATSRNRGRETQYF.

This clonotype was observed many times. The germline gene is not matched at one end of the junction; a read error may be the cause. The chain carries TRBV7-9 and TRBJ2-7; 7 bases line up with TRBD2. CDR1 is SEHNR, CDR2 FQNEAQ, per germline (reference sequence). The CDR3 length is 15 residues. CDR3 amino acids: CASSLADALSYEQYF. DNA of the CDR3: TGTGCCAGCAGCCTAGCGGACGCCCTCTCCTACGAGCAGTACTTC.